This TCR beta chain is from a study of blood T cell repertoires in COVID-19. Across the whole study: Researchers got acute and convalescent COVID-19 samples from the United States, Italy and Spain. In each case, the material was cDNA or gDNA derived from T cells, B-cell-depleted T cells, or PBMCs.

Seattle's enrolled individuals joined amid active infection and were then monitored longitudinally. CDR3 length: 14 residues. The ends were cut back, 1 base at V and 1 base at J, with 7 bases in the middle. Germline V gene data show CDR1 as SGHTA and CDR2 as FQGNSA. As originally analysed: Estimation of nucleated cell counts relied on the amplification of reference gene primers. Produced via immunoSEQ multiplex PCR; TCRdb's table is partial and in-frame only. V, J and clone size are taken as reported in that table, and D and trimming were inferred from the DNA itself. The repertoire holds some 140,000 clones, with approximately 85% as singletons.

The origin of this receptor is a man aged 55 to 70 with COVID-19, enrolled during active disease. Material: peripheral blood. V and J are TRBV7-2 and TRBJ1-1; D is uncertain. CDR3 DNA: TGTGCCAGCAGCTTAGTTGTTAAGAACACTGAAGCTTTCTTT. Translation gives CASSLVVKNTEAFF.